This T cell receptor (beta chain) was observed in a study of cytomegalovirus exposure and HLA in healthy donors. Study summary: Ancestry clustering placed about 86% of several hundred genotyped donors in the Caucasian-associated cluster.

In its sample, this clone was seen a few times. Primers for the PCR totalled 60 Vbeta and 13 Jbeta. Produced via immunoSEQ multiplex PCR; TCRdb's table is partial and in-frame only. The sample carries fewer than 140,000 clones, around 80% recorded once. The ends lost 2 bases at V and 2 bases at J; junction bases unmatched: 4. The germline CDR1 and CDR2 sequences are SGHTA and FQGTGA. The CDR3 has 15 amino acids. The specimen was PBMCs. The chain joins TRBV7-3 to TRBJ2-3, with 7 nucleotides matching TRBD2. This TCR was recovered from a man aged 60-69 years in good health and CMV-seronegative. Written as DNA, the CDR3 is TGTGCCAGCAGCTTAGGGAGGGGTCACACAGATACGCAGTATTTT. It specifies CASSLGRGHTDTQYF.